This T cell receptor beta chain was obtained from a study of cytomegalovirus exposure and HLA in healthy donors. The PCR ran on 60 Vbeta and 13 Jbeta primers. Using immunoSEQ multiplex PCR, the repertoire was profiled, and TCRdb retains in-frame clones only, with some absent. The sample lists around 130,000 clones; around 86% were seen once. General study findings and limits: In vitro checks showed that a few CMV-associated chains really do target CMV antigens.

Concerning this clone itself: Antigen unknown.

Sequencing was done on a sample of PBMCs. This TCR derives from a man aged 18 to 30 in good health and CMV-seronegative.

In nucleotides, the CDR3 is TGTGCCACCAGCAGAGACCGGGGGAACACTGAAGCTTTCTTT. This sequence encodes CATSRDRGNTEAFF. The rearrangement uses TRBV15 and TRBJ1-1; D ambiguous. V gave up 0 bases and J gave up 1 base, with 6 bases separating them. CDR1 and CDR2 from the germline V gene are LNHNV and YYDKDF (reference sequence). The length of the CDR3 is 14 residues.